The present TCR beta chain was sequenced within a study of blood T cell repertoires in COVID-19. The method was immunoSEQ multiplex PCR; TCRdb's version includes in-frame clones alone and lacks a portion of them. The table has about 250,000 clones, 85% to 90% seen once. Between the trimmed V and J ends, which lost 6 bases and 7 bases, there was a span of 16 bases. There are 15 residues in the CDR3. The V gene's germline CDR1 is MNHEY and CDR2 SMNVEV (reference sequence). This chain joins TRBV27 and TRBJ1-6, with D possibly being TRBD1 (6 bases). The specimen was PBMCs or T cells enriched from blood (not recorded which). This receptor was identified in a woman aged 18-29 years who had recovered from COVID-19. The CDR3 here is CASRTIQGRNSPLHF. The CDR3 nucleotides are TGTGCCAGCAGAACCATACAGGGCCGGAATTCACCCCTCCACTTT.